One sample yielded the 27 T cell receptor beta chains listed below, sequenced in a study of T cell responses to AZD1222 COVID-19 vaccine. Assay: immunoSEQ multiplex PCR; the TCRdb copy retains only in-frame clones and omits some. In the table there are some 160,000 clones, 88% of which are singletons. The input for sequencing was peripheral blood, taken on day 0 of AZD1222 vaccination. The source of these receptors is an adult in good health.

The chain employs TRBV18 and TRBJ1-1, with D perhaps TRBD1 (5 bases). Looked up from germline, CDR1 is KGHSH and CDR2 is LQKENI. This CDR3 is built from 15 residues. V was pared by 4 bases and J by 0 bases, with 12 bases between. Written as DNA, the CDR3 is TGTGCCAGCTCACGAAACCAGGACATGAACACTGAAGCTTTCTTT. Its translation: CASSRNQDMNTEAFF.

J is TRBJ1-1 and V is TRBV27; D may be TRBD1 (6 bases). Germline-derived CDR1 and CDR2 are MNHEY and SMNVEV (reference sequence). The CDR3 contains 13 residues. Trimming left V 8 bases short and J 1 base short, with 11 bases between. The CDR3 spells CASAQGQNTEAFF. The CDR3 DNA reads TGTGCCAGCGCACAGGGACAGAACACTGAAGCTTTCTTT.

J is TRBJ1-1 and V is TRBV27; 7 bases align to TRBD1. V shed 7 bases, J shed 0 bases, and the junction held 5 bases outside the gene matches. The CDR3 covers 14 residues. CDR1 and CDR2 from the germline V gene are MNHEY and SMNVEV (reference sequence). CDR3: CASKKQGMNTEAFF. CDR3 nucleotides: TGTGCCAGCAAAAAACAGGGGATGAACACTGAAGCTTTCTTT.

CDR3 DNA: TGTGCCTGGAGTTTACAGGGAAGGGATCTGCCCCAGCATTTT. Translating it yields CAWSLQGRDLPQHF. The chain recombines TRBV30 with TRBJ1-5; D may be TRBD1 (6 bases). Between the trimmed V and J ends, which lost 2 bases and 9 bases, there was a span of 17 bases. Per germline, CDR1 GTSNPN and CDR2 SVGIG (reference sequence). This CDR3 spans 14 amino acids. Full variable domain (outside the CDR3, taken from reference TRBV30 and TRBJ1-5): SQTIHQWPATLVQPVGSPLSLECTVEGTSNPNLYWYRQAAGRGLQLLFYSVGIGQISSEVPQNLSASRPQDRQFILSSKKLLLSDSGFYLCAWSLQGRDLPQHFGDGTRLSIL.

This chain's CDR3 is CASSLRTGGLGTQYF. Here the CDR3 DNA reads TGTGCCAGCAGCCTAAGGACAGGGGGCTTGGGGACCCAGTACTTC. This chain links TRBV7-2 with TRBJ2-5; 11 nucleotides align to TRBD1. Germline V gives CDR1 SGHTA, CDR2 FQGNSA. Trimming removed 5 bases from V and 7 bases from J; junction bases left unmatched: 9. The CDR3 totals 15 residues.

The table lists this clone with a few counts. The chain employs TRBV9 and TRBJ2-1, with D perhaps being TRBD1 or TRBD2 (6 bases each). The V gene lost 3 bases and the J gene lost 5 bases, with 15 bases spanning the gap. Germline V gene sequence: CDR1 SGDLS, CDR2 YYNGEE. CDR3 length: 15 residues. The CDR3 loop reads CASSETNREDNEQFF. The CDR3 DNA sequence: TGTGCCAGCAGCGAGACGAACAGGGAGGACAATGAGCAGTTCTTC.

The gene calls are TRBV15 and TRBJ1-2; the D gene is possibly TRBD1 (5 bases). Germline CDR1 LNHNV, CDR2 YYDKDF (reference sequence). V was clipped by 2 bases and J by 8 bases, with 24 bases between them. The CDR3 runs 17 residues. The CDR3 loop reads CATSRFSRGLSFGGYTF. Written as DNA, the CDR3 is TGTGCCACCAGCAGATTTAGCCGGGGGTTATCTTTTGGGGGCTACACCTTC.

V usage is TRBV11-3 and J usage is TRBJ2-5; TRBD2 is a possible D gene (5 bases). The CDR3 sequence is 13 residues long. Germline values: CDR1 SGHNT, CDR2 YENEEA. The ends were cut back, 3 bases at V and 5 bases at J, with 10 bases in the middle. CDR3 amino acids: CASSFGPGETQYF. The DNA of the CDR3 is TGTGCCAGCAGCTTTGGACCGGGGGAGACCCAGTACTTC.

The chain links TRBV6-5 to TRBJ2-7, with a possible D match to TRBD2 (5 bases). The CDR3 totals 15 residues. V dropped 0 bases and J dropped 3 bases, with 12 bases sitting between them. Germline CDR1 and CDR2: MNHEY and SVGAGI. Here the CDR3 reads CASSYSVGGYYEQYF. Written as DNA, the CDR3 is TGTGCCAGCAGTTACTCCGTTGGAGGTTACTACGAGCAGTACTTC.

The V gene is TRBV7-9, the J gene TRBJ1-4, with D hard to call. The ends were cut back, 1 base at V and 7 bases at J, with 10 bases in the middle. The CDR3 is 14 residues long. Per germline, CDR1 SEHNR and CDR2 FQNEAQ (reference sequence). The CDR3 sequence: CASSLGRFGEKLFF. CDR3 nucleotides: TGTGCCAGCAGCTTAGGACGATTTGGTGAAAAACTGTTTTTT.

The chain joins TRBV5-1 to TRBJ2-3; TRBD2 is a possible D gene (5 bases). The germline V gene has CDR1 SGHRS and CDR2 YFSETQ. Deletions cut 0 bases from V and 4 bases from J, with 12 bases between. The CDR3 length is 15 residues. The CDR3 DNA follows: TGCGCCAGCAGCTTGGCGGCAGGAGGAGCAGATACGCAGTATTTT. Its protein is CASSLAAGGADTQYF.

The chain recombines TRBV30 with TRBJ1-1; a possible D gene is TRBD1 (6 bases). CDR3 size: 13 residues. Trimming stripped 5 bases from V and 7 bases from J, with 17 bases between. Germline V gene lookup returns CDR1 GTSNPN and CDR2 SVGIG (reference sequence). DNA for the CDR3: TGTGCCTGGCAAAGACCACAGGGTCTTGAAGCTTTCTTT. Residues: CAWQRPQGLEAFF.

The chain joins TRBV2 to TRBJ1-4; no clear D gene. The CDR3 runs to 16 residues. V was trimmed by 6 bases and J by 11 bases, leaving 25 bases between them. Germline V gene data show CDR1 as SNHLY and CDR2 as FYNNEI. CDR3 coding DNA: TGTGCCAGCAGCCCTCACCCCGCCGGGGATGCCAGGAAACTGTTTTTT. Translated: CASSPHPAGDARKLFF.

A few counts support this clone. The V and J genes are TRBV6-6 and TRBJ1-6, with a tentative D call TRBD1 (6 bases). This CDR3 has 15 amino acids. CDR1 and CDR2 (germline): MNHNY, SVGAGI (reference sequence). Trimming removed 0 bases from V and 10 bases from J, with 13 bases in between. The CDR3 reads CASSYSTQGPSPLHF. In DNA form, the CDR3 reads TGTGCCAGCAGTTACTCGACACAGGGCCCCTCACCCCTCCACTTT.

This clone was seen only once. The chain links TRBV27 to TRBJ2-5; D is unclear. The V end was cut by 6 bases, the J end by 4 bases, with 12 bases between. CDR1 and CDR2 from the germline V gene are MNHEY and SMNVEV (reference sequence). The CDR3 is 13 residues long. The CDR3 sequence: CASSHPGSETQYF. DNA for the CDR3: TGTGCCAGCAGCCATCCCGGGTCAGAGACCCAGTACTTC.

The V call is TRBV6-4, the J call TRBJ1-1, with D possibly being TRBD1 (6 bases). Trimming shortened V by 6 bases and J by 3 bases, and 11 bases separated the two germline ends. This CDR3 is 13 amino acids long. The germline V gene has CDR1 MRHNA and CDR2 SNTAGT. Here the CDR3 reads CASRRTVDTEAFF. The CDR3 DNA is TGTGCCAGCAGGCGGACAGTTGACACTGAAGCTTTCTTT.

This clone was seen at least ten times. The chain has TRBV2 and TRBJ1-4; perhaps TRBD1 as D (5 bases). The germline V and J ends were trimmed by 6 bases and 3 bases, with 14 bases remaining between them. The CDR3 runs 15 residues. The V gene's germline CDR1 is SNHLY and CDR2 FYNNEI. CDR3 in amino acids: CASSFLQASNEKLFF. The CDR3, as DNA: TGTGCCAGCAGCTTCCTACAGGCCTCTAATGAAAAACTGTTTTTT.

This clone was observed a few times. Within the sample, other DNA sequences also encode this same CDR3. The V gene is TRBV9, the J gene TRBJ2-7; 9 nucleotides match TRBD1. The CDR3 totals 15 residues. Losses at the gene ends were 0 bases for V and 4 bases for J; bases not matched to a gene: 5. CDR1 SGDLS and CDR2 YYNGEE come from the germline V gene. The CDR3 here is CASSVAPGQGYEQYF. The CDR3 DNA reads TGTGCCAGCAGCGTAGCCCCGGGACAGGGATACGAGCAGTACTTC.

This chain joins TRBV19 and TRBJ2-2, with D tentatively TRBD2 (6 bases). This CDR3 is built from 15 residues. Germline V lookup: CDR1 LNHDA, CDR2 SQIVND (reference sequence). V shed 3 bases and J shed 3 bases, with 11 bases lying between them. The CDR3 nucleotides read TGTGCCAGTAGTATTCGGGGGAGTTACACCGGGGAGCTGTTTTTT. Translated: CASSIRGSYTGELFF.

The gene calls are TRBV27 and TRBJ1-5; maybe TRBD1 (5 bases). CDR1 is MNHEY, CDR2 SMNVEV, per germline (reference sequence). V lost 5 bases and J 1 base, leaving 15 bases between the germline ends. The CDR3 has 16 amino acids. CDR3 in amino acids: CASSPMGGLSNQPQHF. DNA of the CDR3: TGTGCCAGCAGTCCAATGGGGGGATTGAGCAATCAGCCCCAGCATTTT.

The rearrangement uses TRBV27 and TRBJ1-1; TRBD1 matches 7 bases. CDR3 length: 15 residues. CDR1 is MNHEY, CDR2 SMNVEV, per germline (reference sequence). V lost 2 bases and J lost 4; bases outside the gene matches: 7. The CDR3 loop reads CASSLTEGAGTEAFF. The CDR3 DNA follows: TGTGCCAGCAGTTTAACGGAGGGGGCGGGCACTGAAGCTTTCTTT.

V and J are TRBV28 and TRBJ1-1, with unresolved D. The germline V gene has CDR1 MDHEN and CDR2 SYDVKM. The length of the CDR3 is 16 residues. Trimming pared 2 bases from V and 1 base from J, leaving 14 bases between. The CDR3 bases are TGTGCCAGCAGTTTAACCGTTATCCGGCAGAACACTGAAGCTTTCTTT. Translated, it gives CASSLTVIRQNTEAFF.

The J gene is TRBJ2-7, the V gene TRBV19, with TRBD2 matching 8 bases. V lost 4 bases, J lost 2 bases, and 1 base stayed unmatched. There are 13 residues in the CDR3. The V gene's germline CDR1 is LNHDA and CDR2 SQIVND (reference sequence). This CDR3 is CASSTGGAYEQYF. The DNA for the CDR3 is TGTGCCAGTAGTACGGGGGGGGCCTACGAGCAGTACTTC.

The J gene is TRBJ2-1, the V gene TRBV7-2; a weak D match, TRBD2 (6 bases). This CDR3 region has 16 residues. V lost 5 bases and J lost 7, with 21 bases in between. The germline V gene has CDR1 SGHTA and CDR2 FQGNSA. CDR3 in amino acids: CASSALPAGFRNEQFF. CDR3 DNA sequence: TGTGCCAGCAGCGCCCTTCCAGCGGGTTTTAGGAATGAGCAGTTCTTC.

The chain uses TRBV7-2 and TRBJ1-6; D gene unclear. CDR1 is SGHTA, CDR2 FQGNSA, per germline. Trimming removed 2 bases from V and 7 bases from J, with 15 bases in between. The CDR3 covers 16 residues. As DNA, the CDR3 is TGTGCCAGCAGCTTACTGCTGGGGTCGGGGAATTCACCCCTCCACTTT. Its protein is CASSLLLGSGNSPLHF. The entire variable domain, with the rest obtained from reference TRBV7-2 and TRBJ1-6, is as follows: GAGVSQSPSNKVTEKGKDVELRCDPISGHTALYWYRQSLGQGLEFLIYFQGNSAPDKSGLPSDRFSAERTGGSVSTLTIQRTQQEDSAVYLCASSLLLGSGNSPLHFGNGTRLTVT.

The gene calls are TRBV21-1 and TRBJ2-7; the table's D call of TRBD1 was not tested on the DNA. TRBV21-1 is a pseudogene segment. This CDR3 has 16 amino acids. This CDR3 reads CASSKESVQGYYEQYF. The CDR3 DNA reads TGTGCCAGCAGCAAAGAGTCTGTCCAGGGTTACTACGAGCAGTACTTC.

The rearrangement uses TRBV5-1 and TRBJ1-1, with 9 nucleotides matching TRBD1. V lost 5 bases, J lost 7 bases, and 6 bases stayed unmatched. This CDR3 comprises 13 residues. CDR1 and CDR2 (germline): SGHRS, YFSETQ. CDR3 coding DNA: TGCGCCAGCAGTTATGAGACAGGGGGTGAAGCTTTCTTT. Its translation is CASSYETGGEAFF.